This note documents a single T cell receptor (beta chain) sequence. The CDR3 consists of 17 residues. V was cut by 5 bases and J by 4 bases, with 21 bases left in between. In germline, CDR1 is SGHVS, CDR2 FQNEAQ. In the authors' workflow: Reference gene primer amplification gave nucleated cell count estimates. Clones were read by immunoSEQ multiplex PCR, and TCRdb kept only the in-frame ones, dropping some. That table furnishes V, J and clone size, whereas the DNA furnished D and trimming. Among approximately 260,000 clones listed, more than 70% were seen once. The data originate from a study of blood T cell repertoires in COVID-19.

This clonotype was sampled from a woman aged 35 to 49 who had recovered from COVID-19. The chain recombines TRBV7-8 with TRBJ2-1; tentative D call: TRBD2 (6 bases). Sequences were obtained from peripheral blood. For the CDR3, the DNA is TGTGCCAGCAGCACACTAGACAGCCCGGCGGGGTACAATGAGCAGTTCTTC. It is translated as CASSTLDSPAGYNEQFF.